A selection of T cell receptor beta chains follows, all from one sample in a study of T-cell reconstitution after alpha-beta-depleted transplantation in children. TCRdb re-called the PCR reads through MiXCR, storing one row per CDR3 protein. Of over 550,000 distinct CDR3 sequences listed, about 11% are singletons. The sample consisted of PBMCs from the stem cell graft donor, taken from the stem cell graft. Receptors originate from a human donor who donated a stem cell graft to a child with acute myeloid leukemia. CDR3s include the opening cysteine and the closing phenylalanine or tryptophan. A D gene is named only where the DNA matches it firmly. Only part of the rows carry a size: once, few, many, or a class if the clone is expanded.

d_gene: NA; j_gene: TRBJ2-1; len: 15; abundance: NA; v_gene: TRBV12-3/TRBV12-4; CDR3nt: TGTGCCAGCAGACTTTTGGCCCTCCCCCAGGGGGAGCAGTTCTTC; CDR3aa: CASRLLALPQGEQFF
d_gene: TRBD2; j_gene: TRBJ2-2; len: 14; abundance: NA; v_gene: TRBV29-1; CDR3nt: TGCAGCGTGACTAGCGGATTAAACACCGGGGAGCTGTTTTTT; CDR3aa: CSVTSGLNTGELFF
d_gene: TRBD2; j_gene: TRBJ2-7; len: 13; abundance: NA; v_gene: TRBV6-2/TRBV6-3; CDR3nt: TGTGCCAGCAGCAACGGGAGGTTCGGCGAGCAGTACTTC; CDR3aa: CASSNGRFGEQYF
d_gene: NA; j_gene: TRBJ2-2; len: 12; abundance: NA; v_gene: TRBV12-3/TRBV12-4; CDR3nt: TGTGCCAGCAGAGGGTACACCGGGGAGCTGTTTTTT; CDR3aa: CASRGYTGELFF
d_gene: NA; j_gene: TRBJ1-5; len: 19; abundance: NA; v_gene: TRBV21-1; CDR3nt: TGTGCCAGCAGCCCATGGGACAGGGGGGATACTTATAGCAATCAGCCCCAGCATTTT; CDR3aa: CASSPWDRGDTYSNQPQHF
d_gene: NA; j_gene: TRBJ2-1; len: 15; abundance: few; v_gene: TRBV4-3; CDR3nt: TGCGCCAGCAGCCAAGAACTAGGGAGACCCAATGAGCAGTTCTTC; CDR3aa: CASSQELGRPNEQFF
d_gene: TRBD1; j_gene: TRBJ1-5; len: 17; abundance: many; v_gene: TRBV24-1; CDR3nt: TGTGCCACCAGTGATTTTGGAGGGACAGGGCCGGATCAGCCCCAGCATTTT; CDR3aa: CATSDFGGTGPDQPQHF
d_gene: NA; j_gene: TRBJ2-6; len: 14; abundance: NA; v_gene: TRBV19; CDR3nt: TGTGCCAGTACCATAGGTTCTGGGGCCAACGTCCTGACTTTC; CDR3aa: CASTIGSGANVLTF
d_gene: TRBD2; j_gene: TRBJ2-3; len: 16; abundance: NA; v_gene: TRBV11-3; CDR3nt: TGTGCCAGCAGCCTTCAGACTAGCGGGAGAGCAGATACGCAGTATTTT; CDR3aa: CASSLQTSGRADTQYF
d_gene: TRBD1; j_gene: TRBJ2-1; len: 19; abundance: many; v_gene: TRBV11-3; CDR3nt: TGTGCCAGCAGCTTAGTTGGGACAGACACCTCGAGCTCCTACAATGAGCAGTTCTTC; CDR3aa: CASSLVGTDTSSSYNEQFF
d_gene: NA; j_gene: TRBJ2-3; len: 15; abundance: few; v_gene: TRBV7-2; CDR3nt: TGTGCCAGCAGCTTAGTGGAGGGACGCACAGATACGCAGTATTTT; CDR3aa: CASSLVEGRTDTQYF
d_gene: TRBD2; j_gene: TRBJ2-2; len: 15; abundance: many; v_gene: TRBV11-2; CDR3nt: TGTGCCAGCAGCTTACTAGCGGGGAAAACCGGGGAGCTGTTTTTT; CDR3aa: CASSLLAGKTGELFF
d_gene: NA; j_gene: TRBJ2-1; len: 13; abundance: few; v_gene: TRBV7-2; CDR3nt: TGTGCCAGCAGCTTAGCGTCGGGCCGTGAGCAGTTCTTC; CDR3aa: CASSLASGREQFF
d_gene: NA; j_gene: TRBJ2-3; len: 16; abundance: few; v_gene: TRBV12-3/TRBV12-4; CDR3nt: TGTGCCAGCAGATACACACAGGGTATAGTCACAGATACGCAGTATTTT; CDR3aa: CASRYTQGIVTDTQYF
d_gene: NA; j_gene: TRBJ2-6; len: 15; abundance: few; v_gene: TRBV20-1; CDR3nt: TGCAGTGCTAGTATCAGGGTGCCTGGGGCCAACGTCCTGACTTTC; CDR3aa: CSASIRVPGANVLTF
d_gene: TRBD2; j_gene: TRBJ2-1; len: 12; abundance: many; v_gene: TRBV15; CDR3nt: TGTGCCACTAGCGGGAGTTACAATGAGCAGTTCTTC; CDR3aa: CATSGSYNEQFF
d_gene: TRBD1; j_gene: TRBJ2-3; len: 15; abundance: NA; v_gene: TRBV7-3; CDR3nt: TGTGCCAGCAGCCCACAGGGGACCTACACAGATACGCAGTATTTT; CDR3aa: CASSPQGTYTDTQYF
d_gene: NA; j_gene: TRBJ2-2; len: 13; abundance: few; v_gene: TRBV5-1; CDR3nt: TGCGCCAGCAGCTCGGGGGTACCCGGGGAGCTGTTTTTT; CDR3aa: CASSSGVPGELFF
d_gene: TRBD1; j_gene: TRBJ2-7; len: 14; abundance: NA; v_gene: TRBV18; CDR3nt: TGTGCCAGCTCACCACTCGACAGGGCCTACGAGCAGTACTTC; CDR3aa: CASSPLDRAYEQYF
d_gene: TRBD2; j_gene: TRBJ2-3; len: 15; abundance: few; v_gene: TRBV5-4; CDR3nt: TGTGCCAGCAGCGCTGCCGGGACTAGCTCGGATACGCAGTATTTT; CDR3aa: CASSAAGTSSDTQYF
d_gene: NA; j_gene: TRBJ1-6; len: 13; abundance: many; v_gene: TRBV28; CDR3nt: TGTGCCAGCAGTTTAGGAGGGTATTCACCCCTCCACTTT; CDR3aa: CASSLGGYSPLHF
d_gene: NA; j_gene: TRBJ1-1; len: 16; abundance: many; v_gene: TRBV6-5; CDR3nt: TGTGCCAGCAGTTACTCTGACGGGGCCATGAACACTGAAGCTTTCTTT; CDR3aa: CASSYSDGAMNTEAFF
d_gene: NA; j_gene: TRBJ1-2; len: 15; abundance: few; v_gene: TRBV7-8; CDR3nt: TGTGCCAGCAGCCCAGGGCCAGGCGCCTCGGATGGCTACACCTTC; CDR3aa: CASSPGPGASDGYTF
d_gene: TRBD2; j_gene: TRBJ2-1; len: 17; abundance: NA; v_gene: TRBV28; CDR3nt: TGTGCCAGCCACCAACGCCGACTAGCCGACTCCTACAATGAGCAGTTCTTC; CDR3aa: CASHQRRLADSYNEQFF
d_gene: NA; j_gene: TRBJ2-7; len: 15; abundance: many; v_gene: TRBV12-3/TRBV12-4; CDR3nt: TGTGCCAGCCATTCCCGGGACGCAAACTCCTACGAGCAGTACTTC; CDR3aa: CASHSRDANSYEQYF
d_gene: NA; j_gene: TRBJ2-1; len: 14; abundance: many; v_gene: TRBV4-3; CDR3nt: TGCGCCAGCAGCCAAGGGGGCATCGACAATGAGCAGTTCTTC; CDR3aa: CASSQGGIDNEQFF
d_gene: NA; j_gene: TRBJ2-3; len: 17; abundance: few; v_gene: TRBV20-1; CDR3nt: TGCAGTGCTAGACCTAGGGCCGGGGCTAACCGCACAGATACGCAGTATTTT; CDR3aa: CSARPRAGANRTDTQYF
d_gene: NA; j_gene: TRBJ2-1; len: 17; abundance: many; v_gene: TRBV7-3; CDR3nt: TGTGCCAGCAGCTTAAGGGGTGGGGGGGCCGGTTACAATGAGCAGTTCTTC; CDR3aa: CASSLRGGGAGYNEQFF
d_gene: NA; j_gene: TRBJ1-3; len: 19; abundance: NA; v_gene: TRBV4-2; CDR3nt: TGTGCCAGCAGCCAAGTAGGTCAGATTTCCCAAGCCTGGGGAAACACCATATATTTT; CDR3aa: CASSQVGQISQAWGNTIYF
d_gene: NA; j_gene: TRBJ1-1; len: 12; abundance: many; v_gene: TRBV29-1; CDR3nt: TGCAGCGTTGAAGCAGGGATCGCTGAAGCTTTCTTT; CDR3aa: CSVEAGIAEAFF
d_gene: NA; j_gene: TRBJ2-2; len: 12; abundance: few; v_gene: TRBV28; CDR3nt: TGTGCCAGCACCTATAACACCGGGGAGCTGTTTTTT; CDR3aa: CASTYNTGELFF
d_gene: NA; j_gene: TRBJ2-1; len: 14; abundance: NA; v_gene: TRBV12-3/TRBV12-4; CDR3nt: TGTGCCAGCCTCCCTCGGGCGGGGTACAATGAGCAGTTCTTC; CDR3aa: CASLPRAGYNEQFF
d_gene: NA; j_gene: TRBJ2-5; len: 13; abundance: few; v_gene: TRBV28; CDR3nt: TGTGCCAGCTTCCAGGACAGCCAAGAGACCCAGTACTTC; CDR3aa: CASFQDSQETQYF
d_gene: TRBD2; j_gene: TRBJ2-1; len: 16; abundance: NA; v_gene: TRBV5-1; CDR3nt: TGCGCCAGCAGCACCCGGGGGGACCCCTCCTACAATGAGCAGTTCTTC; CDR3aa: CASSTRGDPSYNEQFF
d_gene: TRBD1; j_gene: TRBJ1-2; len: 14; abundance: few; v_gene: TRBV7-9; CDR3nt: TGTGCCAGCAGTTCCCGGGACAGGGCCTATGGCTACACCTTC; CDR3aa: CASSSRDRAYGYTF